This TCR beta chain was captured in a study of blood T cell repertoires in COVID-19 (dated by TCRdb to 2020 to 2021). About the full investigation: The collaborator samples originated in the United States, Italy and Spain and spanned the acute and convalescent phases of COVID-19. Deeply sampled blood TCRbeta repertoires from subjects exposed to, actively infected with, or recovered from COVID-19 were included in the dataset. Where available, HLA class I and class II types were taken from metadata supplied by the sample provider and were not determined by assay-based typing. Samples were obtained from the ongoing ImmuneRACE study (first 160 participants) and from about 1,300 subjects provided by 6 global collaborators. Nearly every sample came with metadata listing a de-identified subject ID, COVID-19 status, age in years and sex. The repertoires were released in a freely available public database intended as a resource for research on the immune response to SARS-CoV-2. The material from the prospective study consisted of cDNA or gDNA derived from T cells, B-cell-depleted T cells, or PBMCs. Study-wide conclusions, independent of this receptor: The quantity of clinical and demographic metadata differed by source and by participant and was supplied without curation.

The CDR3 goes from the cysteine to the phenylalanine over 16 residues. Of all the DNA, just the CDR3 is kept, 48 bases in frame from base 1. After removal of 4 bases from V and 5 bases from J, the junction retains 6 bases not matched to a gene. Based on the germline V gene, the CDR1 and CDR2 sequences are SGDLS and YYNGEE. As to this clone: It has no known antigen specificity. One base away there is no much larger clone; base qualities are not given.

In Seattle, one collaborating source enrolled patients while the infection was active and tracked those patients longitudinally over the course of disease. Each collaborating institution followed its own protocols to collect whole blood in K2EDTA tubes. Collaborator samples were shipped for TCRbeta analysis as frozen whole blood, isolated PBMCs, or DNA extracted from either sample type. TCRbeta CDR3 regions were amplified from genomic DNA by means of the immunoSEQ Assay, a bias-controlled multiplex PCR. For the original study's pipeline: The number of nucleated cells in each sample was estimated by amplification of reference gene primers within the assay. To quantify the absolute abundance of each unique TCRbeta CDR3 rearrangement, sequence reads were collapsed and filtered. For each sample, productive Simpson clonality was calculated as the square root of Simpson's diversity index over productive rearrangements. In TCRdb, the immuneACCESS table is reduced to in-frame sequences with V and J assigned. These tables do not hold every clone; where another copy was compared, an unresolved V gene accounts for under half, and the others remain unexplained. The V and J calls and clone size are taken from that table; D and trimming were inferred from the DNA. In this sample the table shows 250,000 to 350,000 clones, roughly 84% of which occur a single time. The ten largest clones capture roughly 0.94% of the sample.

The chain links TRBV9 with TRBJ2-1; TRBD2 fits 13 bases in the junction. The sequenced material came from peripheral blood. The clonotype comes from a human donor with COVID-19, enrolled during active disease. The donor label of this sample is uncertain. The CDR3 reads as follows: CASSPLAGGANNEQFF. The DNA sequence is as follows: TGTGCCAGCAGCCCACTAGCGGGAGGGGCAAACAATGAGCAGTTCTTC.